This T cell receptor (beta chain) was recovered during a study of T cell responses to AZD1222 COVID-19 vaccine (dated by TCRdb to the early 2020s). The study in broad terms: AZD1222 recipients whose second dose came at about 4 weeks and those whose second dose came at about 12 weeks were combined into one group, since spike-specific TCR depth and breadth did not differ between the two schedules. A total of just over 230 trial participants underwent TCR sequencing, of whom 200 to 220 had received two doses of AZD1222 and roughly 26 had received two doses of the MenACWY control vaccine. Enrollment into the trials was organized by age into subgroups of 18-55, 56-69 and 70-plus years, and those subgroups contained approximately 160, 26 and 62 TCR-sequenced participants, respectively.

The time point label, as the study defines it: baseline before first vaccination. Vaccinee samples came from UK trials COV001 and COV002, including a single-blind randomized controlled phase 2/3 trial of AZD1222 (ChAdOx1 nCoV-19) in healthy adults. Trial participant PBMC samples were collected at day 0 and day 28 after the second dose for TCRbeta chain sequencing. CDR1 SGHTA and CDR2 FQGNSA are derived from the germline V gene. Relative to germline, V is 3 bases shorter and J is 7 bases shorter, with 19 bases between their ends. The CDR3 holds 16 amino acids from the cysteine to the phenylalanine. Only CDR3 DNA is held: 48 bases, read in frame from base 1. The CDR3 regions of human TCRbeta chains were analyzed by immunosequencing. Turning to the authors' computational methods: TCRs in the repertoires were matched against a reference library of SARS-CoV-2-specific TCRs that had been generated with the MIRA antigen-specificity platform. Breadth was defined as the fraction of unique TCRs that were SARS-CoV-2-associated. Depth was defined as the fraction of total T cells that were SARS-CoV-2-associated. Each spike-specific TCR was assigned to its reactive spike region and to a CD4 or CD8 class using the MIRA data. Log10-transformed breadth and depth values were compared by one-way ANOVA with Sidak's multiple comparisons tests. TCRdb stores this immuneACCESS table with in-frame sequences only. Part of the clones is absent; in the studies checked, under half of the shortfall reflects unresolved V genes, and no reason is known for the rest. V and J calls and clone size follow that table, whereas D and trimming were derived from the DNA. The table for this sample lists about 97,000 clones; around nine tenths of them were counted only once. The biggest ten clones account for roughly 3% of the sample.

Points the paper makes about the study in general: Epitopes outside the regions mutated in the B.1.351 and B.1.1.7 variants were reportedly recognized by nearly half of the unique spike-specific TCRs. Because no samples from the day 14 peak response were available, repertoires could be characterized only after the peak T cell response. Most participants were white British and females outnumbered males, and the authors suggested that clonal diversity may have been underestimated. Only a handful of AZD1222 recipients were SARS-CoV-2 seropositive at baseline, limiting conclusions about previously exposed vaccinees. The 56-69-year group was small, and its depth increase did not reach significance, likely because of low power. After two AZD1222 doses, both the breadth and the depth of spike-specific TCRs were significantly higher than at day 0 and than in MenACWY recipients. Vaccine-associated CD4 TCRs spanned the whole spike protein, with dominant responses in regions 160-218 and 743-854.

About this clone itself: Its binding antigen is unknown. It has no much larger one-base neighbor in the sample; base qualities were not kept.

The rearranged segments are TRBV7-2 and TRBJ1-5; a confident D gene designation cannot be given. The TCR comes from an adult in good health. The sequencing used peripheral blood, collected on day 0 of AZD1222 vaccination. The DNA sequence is TGTGCCAGCAGCTTGTCGGCCACAAGAGTGGTCCAGCCCCAGCATTTT. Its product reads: CASSLSATRVVQPQHF.